The table lists the clone carrying this T cell receptor beta chain with many counts. What it recognizes is unknown. This record comes from a study of metastatic and nonmetastatic thyroid tumors. Study-level information: Repertoires of blood and of tissue (tumor or nodule) from malignant and benign thyroid patients were compared. Overall study findings and caveats: Reportedly, malignant thyroid tumors had significantly higher TCR beta diversity than benign nodules, in blood and tumor.

Thyroid surgery had not been preceded by any treatment in any patient. As handled by the study authors: A papillary thyroid cancer distant-metastasis classifier was built from CDR3 differences across clinicopathological groups. TCRdb reanalyzed the PCR reads with MiXCR. The V and J calls follow TCRdb's processing rather than the paper's. The data contain roughly 32,000 clones, roughly 6.8% of them singletons. Per germline, CDR1 MRHNA and CDR2 SNTAGT. This CDR3 region has 20 residues. Trimming took off 5 bases at V and 4 bases at J, with 33 bases between the two ends. Input material: blood. This sequence was found in a female donor with papillary thyroid cancer or a benign thyroid nodule (not recorded which). Some clones in this sample may be carry-over from other donors' samples. This sequence joins TRBV6-4 and TRBJ2-7; perhaps TRBD2 as D (6 bases). As DNA, the CDR3 is TGTGCCAGCAGTCCTCCTTTCCGCTACCGACAAGGGCTAGCGAATTACGAGCAGTACTTC. As protein: CASSPPFRYRQGLANYEQYF.